The 15 T cell receptor beta chains in this list originate from one sample, sequenced in a study of molecular identifiers for immune sequencing clone quantification. TCRdb itself ran the PCR reads through MiXCR, one entry per CDR3 protein. The profile shows 300,000 to 400,000 distinct CDR3 sequences, 24% of them singletons. Sequenced input: naive CD8+ T cells from blood, with Jurkat cell RNA spiked in. The sample's subset: FACS-sorted CD8+CD4-CCR7+CD45RA+ naive T cells. Source of these receptors: a human donor in good health. Some libraries in this study had Jurkat cell RNA spiked in.

Details on this clonotype: A single base separates this from a much larger clone, so it may be a read error. The chain combines TRBV7-2 with TRBJ2-1; tentatively, D is TRBD1 (5 bases). The CDR3 sequence is 15 residues long. Germline loops: CDR1 SGHTA, CDR2 FQGNSA. The CDR3: CASSLQGSSYNEQLF. The CDR3 DNA sequence: TGTGCCAGCAGCTTACAGGGAAGCTCCTACAATGAGCAGCTCTTC.

In the case of this clonotype: The conserved phenylalanine or tryptophan is not found at the CDR3 terminus, so this likely reflects a read error. The rearrangement joins TRBV7-9 to TRBJ2-7; no definite D call. V gave up 5 bases and J gave up 2 bases, with 13 bases separating them. The CDR3 loop spans 14 amino acids. CDR1 is SEHNR, CDR2 FQNEAQ, per germline (reference sequence). The CDR3 sequence: CASSLTTQAYEQYL. In DNA, the CDR3 is TGTGCCAGCAGCCTCACAACTCAGGCCTACGAGCAGTACCTC.

This clonotype came up many times. The CDR3 loop is CASSLNFPPAYEQYF. In nucleotides, the CDR3 is TGCGCCAGCAGCTTGAATTTCCCCCCCGCCTACGAGCAGTACTTC. The chain carries TRBV5-1 and TRBJ2-7, with D hard to call. CDR1 SGHRS and CDR2 YFSETQ come from the germline V gene. Deletions cut 1 base from V and 2 bases from J, with 13 bases between. CDR3 length: 15 residues.

V is TRBV5-1 and J is TRBJ2-2, with D possibly TRBD1 on 5 matching bases. Germline values: CDR1 SGHRS, CDR2 YFSETQ. The CDR3 length is 13 residues. CDR3 region: CATTDSNTGELFF. The CDR3 DNA follows: TGCGCTACGACCGACAGCAACACCGGGGAGCTGTTTTTT.

The genes are TRBV7-9 and TRBJ2-1; possibly TRBD2 for D (6 bases). Deletions cut 3 bases from V and 3 bases from J, with 18 bases between. This CDR3 is 17 amino acids long. Germline CDR1 SEHNR, CDR2 FQNEAQ (reference sequence). CDR3 amino acids: CASSFGTGVNFYNEQFF. The CDR3, as DNA: TGTGCCAGCAGCTTCGGGACGGGGGTCAACTTCTACAATGAGCAGTTCTTC.

V and J are TRBV27 and TRBJ2-6; D is perhaps TRBD1 or TRBD2 (6 bases each). V was shortened by 3 bases and J by 0 bases, with 21 bases between the two germline ends. Looked up from germline, CDR1 is MNHEY and CDR2 is SMNVEV (reference sequence). The CDR3 contains 20 residues. Here the CDR3 reads CASSFGGLGAFGSGANVLTF. In nucleotides, the CDR3 is TGTGCCAGCAGTTTCGGGGGACTGGGGGCCTTTGGCTCTGGGGCCAACGTCCTGACTTTC.

At least ten counts were recorded for this clonotype. The chain links TRBV5-1 to TRBJ2-6; 8 bases are a match to TRBD1. The CDR3 loop spans 17 amino acids. Germline trimming cut 5 bases from V and 0 bases from J; bases unmatched to any gene: 7. CDR1 is SGHRS and CDR2 is YFSETQ in the germline V gene. The CDR3 loop is CASRTGVISSGANVLTF. The DNA of the CDR3 is TGCGCCAGCAGGACAGGGGTCATTTCCTCTGGGGCCAACGTCCTGACTTTC.

This clonotype has at least ten counts. The chain combines TRBV20-1 with TRBJ2-7; the D is unclear. Trimming shortened V by 3 bases and J by 0 bases, and 9 bases separated the two germline ends. Germline V gene data show CDR1 as DFQATT and CDR2 as SNEGSKA (reference sequence). The CDR3 is made up of 13 amino acids. CDR3 in DNA: TGCAGTGCTAGGGCCCCTTACTCCTACGAGCAGTACTTC. This translates into CSARAPYSYEQYF.

This clonotype was counted between two and nine times. The rearrangement links TRBV27 to TRBJ2-1, with no clear D. The CDR3 spans 12 residues. The ends were cut back, 3 bases at V and 6 bases at J, with 6 bases in the middle. In germline, CDR1 is MNHEY, CDR2 SMNVEV (reference sequence). CDR3 nucleotide sequence: TGTGCCAGCAGTTTGAACCCCAATGAGCAGTTCTTC. It is translated as CASSLNPNEQFF.

This clonotype was picked up a small number of times. V is TRBV28 and J is TRBJ2-7; D may match TRBD1 or TRBD2 (5 bases each). The germline V and J ends were trimmed by 4 bases and 4 bases, with 14 bases remaining between them. The CDR3 totals 14 residues. CDR1 MDHEN and CDR2 SYDVKM come from the germline V gene. CDR3 amino acids: CASSYRLGPYEQYF. The CDR3 coding sequence is TGTGCCAGCAGTTATAGACTGGGACCGTACGAGCAGTACTTC.

Concerning this clonotype itself: A single base separates this from a much larger clone, so it may be a read error. V is TRBV19 and J is TRBJ2-3; either TRBD1 or TRBD2 may supply D (5 bases each). CDR3 length: 16 amino acids. The germline V gene encodes CDR1 LNHDA and CDR2 SQIVND (reference sequence). The CDR3 sequence is CASRSDSASSTDTQNF. CDR3 coding DNA: TGTGCCAGTAGATCAGACAGTGCCTCTAGCACAGATACGCAGAATTTT. The whole variable domain, filled in from reference TRBV19 and TRBJ2-3, reads DGGITQSPKYLFRKEGQNVTLSCEQNLNHDAMYWYRQDPGQGLRLIYYSQIVNDFQKGDIAEGYSVSREKKESFPLTVTSAQKNPTAFYLCASRSDSASSTDTQNFGPGTRLTVL.

This clonotype was seen more than once but under ten times. The rearrangement links TRBV29-1 to TRBJ2-5; tentative D call: TRBD1 (6 bases). The CDR3 runs 14 residues. CDR1 and CDR2 from the germline V gene are SQVTM and ANQGSEA. V was clipped by 4 bases and J by 1 base, with 13 bases between them. DNA for the CDR3: TGCAGCGTTGCCTCCGGGACACCCCAAGAGACCCAGTACTTC. Its translation: CSVASGTPQETQYF.

This clonotype turned up a few times. The genes are TRBV9 and TRBJ2-1; 12 bases match TRBD2. Looked up from germline, CDR1 is SGDLS and CDR2 is YYNGEE. J lost 9 bases, V lost 0 bases, and 10 bases had no gene match. CDR3 length: 17 amino acids. DNA for the CDR3: TGTGCCAGCAGCGTAGTTGGCATGGGACTAGCGGGTACTGAGCAGTTCTTC. Its protein is CASSVVGMGLAGTEQFF. Full variable domain (outside the CDR3, taken from reference TRBV9 and TRBJ2-1): DSGVTQTPKHLITATGQRVTLRCSPRSGDLSVYWYQQSLDQGLQFLIQYYNGEERAKGNILERFSAQQFPDLHSELNLSSLELGDSALYFCASSVVGMGLAGTEQFFGPGTRLTVL.

This clonotype has only a few counts. As DNA, the CDR3 is TGTGCCAGCAGCGCCGAGGTGGATGAAAAACTGTTTTTT. Translating gives CASSAEVDEKLFF. V gene TRBV5-6 combines with J gene TRBJ1-4; no clear D gene. V gave up 4 bases and J gave up 6 bases, with 10 bases separating them. Germline V gene lookup returns CDR1 SGHDT and CDR2 YYEEEE. CDR3 length: 13 amino acids.

This clonotype was seen ten or more times. V is TRBV5-1 and J is TRBJ2-1, with D possibly being TRBD1 (6 bases). Trimming shortened V by 3 bases and J by 4 bases, and 8 bases separated the two germline ends. CDR1 is SGHRS, CDR2 YFSETQ, per germline. The CDR3 has 13 residues. This CDR3 reads CASSYTGYNEQFF. DNA of the CDR3: TGCGCCAGCAGCTATACAGGGTACAATGAGCAGTTCTTC. The variable domain in full, completed from reference TRBV5-1 and TRBJ2-1, reads KAGVTQTPRYLIKTRGQQVTLSCSPISGHRSVSWYQQTPGQGLQFLFEYFSETQRNKGNFPGRFSGRQFSNSRSEMNVSTLELGDSALYLCASSYTGYNEQFFGPGTRLTVL.